This record looks at one T cell receptor beta chain sequence and its context. Its antigen remains unknown. This CDR3 comprises 16 residues. Germline V gives CDR1 LGHNA, CDR2 YNFKEQ. The V segment lost 1 base and the J segment 4 bases; nucleotides outside the gene matches: 9. Libraries were prepared by immunoSEQ multiplex PCR; TCRdb keeps only in-frame clonotypes and omits some of them. The sample lists roughly 13,000 clones, under 70% occurring once. The data were taken from a study of tumor-infiltrating lymphocytes in localized non-small cell lung cancer. Study information: The cohort mixed smokers and never-smokers, several histologies, and some post-neoadjuvant-chemotherapy samples. Each patient gave resected tumor and non-adjacent uninvolved lung tissue. Notes on the study in general: TCRbeta sequencing showed higher T cell infiltration in tumors than uninvolved lung. No T-cell fraction difference was seen between IM1 and IM2 tumors.

The chain carries TRBV4-2 and TRBJ1-2; 7 nucleotides agree with TRBD1. The receptor was isolated from a human donor with non-small cell lung cancer. The source material was uninvolved lung tissue not adjacent to the tumor. CDR3 sequence reads: CASSQGTGTNTYGYTF. The CDR3 DNA is TGTGCCAGCAGCCAAGGGACAGGCACCAATACCTATGGCTACACCTTC.